This T cell receptor (beta chain) stems from a study of human T cells and chemical hapten exposure. Study overall: Patients additionally received therapeutic doses of diphenylcyclopropenone on the scalp once a week, and this continued throughout the approximately 23-week study.

Time point denoted: patch test 2, 6 weeks after DPC sensitization. Treatment noted: therapeutic diphenylcyclopropenone sensitization with weekly scalp DPC. The CDR3 is 13 amino acids. Germline-derived CDR1 and CDR2 are MNHEY and SMNVEV (reference sequence). With 5 bases removed from V and 12 bases from J, the gap between germline ends came to 16 bases. In the original analysis: Counts of TCRs in each sample centred on a median of around 92,000 and extended from around 25,000 to 690,000. Using its own MiXCR run on the RACE reads, TCRdb lists one record per CDR3 protein. TCRdb's processing, not the authors' own work, is the source of the V and J calls. The sample contains more than 85,000 distinct CDR3 sequences, roughly a tenth of which appear only once.

The V gene is TRBV27, the J gene TRBJ1-4, with a tentative D call TRBD1 (5 bases). The sequence derives from a woman aged 40 to 50 with alopecia areata. Some clones in this sample may be carry-over from other donors' samples. The specimen was whole blood, collected in connection with sensitization to the hapten diphenylcyclopropenone (DPC). CDR3 nucleotides: TGTGCCAGCAGTCCCTGGCAGGGTCTAGAACTGTTTTTT. It specifies CASSPWQGLELFF.